This T cell receptor beta chain was sequenced in a study of regulatory T cells in long-lasting Graves disease. Trimming pared 9 bases from V and 2 bases from J, leaving 11 bases between. Germline CDR1 KGHDR, CDR2 SFDVKD. CDR3 length: 13 amino acids. The TCR beta library used iRepertoire HTBI primers with Arm-PCR amplification of CDR3. TCRdb itself ran the multiplex PCR reads through MiXCR, one entry per CDR3 protein. The sample contains fewer than 500,000 distinct CDR3 sequences, about a sixth of which appear only once. As for time point: newly diagnosed GD, antithyroid drugs for less than 3 months. RNA extracted from PBMCs served as the sequencing template. This clonotype has ten or more counts. The data also belong to a second study, concerning T cells in Graves' hyperthyroidism and ophthalmopathy.

The source was peripheral blood mononuclear cells (PBMCs), collected at new diagnosis, from a patient treated with antithyroid drugs. This sequence originates from a man aged 35-49 years with Graves disease. This sequence joins TRBV24-1 and TRBJ2-3; unclear D gene. The CDR3 sequence is CATRSGFTDTQYF. CDR3 DNA: TGTGCCACCCGTTCCGGGTTCACAGATACGCAGTATTTT.